The T cell receptor beta chain described here comes from a study of T cell responses to AZD1222 COVID-19 vaccine. Findings and limits, study-wide: Clonal diversity was possibly underestimated; the donors were predominantly white British and more often female.

Second-dose recipients at about 4 or about 12 weeks were treated as one pooled group. With regard to this clone: Its antigen is still unknown.

Looked up from germline, CDR1 is KGHSH and CDR2 is LQKENI. CDR3 length: 16 residues. The ends lost 6 bases at V and 3 bases at J; junction bases unmatched: 10. Libraries were prepared by immunoSEQ multiplex PCR; TCRdb keeps only in-frame clonotypes and omits some of them. The table lists approximately 150,000 clones, roughly 93% of them singletons, with more than 1.5% in the top ten. This TCR came from an adult who received the AZD1222 COVID-19 vaccine. Sample: peripheral blood, taken 28 days after the second AZD1222 dose. The chain recombines TRBV18 with TRBJ2-3; TRBD2 aligns across 9 bases. The CDR3 nucleotides are TGTGCCAGCTCGTCCTTAAGAGCGGGGGGAACAGATACGCAGTATTTT. The encoded protein is CASSSLRAGGTDTQYF.